This T cell receptor beta chain was found in a study of control samples from healthy donors and cancer patients. Clones were read by immunoSEQ multiplex PCR, and TCRdb kept only the in-frame ones, dropping some. The sample has 110,000 to 150,000 clones, around nine tenths seen once. V was clipped by 0 bases and J by 6 bases; unmatched bases: 11. Germline loops: CDR1 SGHRS, CDR2 YFSETQ. The CDR3 length is 17 residues. The chain has TRBV5-1 and TRBJ2-1; 8 bases are shared with TRBD1. The source of this sequence is a woman in her 30s in good health. Sequencing was performed on blood. CDR3 nucleotide sequence: TGCGCCAGCAGCTTGGAACCTCGCCAGGGGGCTCCCAATGAGCAGTTCTTC. This gives the protein CASSLEPRQGAPNEQFF.